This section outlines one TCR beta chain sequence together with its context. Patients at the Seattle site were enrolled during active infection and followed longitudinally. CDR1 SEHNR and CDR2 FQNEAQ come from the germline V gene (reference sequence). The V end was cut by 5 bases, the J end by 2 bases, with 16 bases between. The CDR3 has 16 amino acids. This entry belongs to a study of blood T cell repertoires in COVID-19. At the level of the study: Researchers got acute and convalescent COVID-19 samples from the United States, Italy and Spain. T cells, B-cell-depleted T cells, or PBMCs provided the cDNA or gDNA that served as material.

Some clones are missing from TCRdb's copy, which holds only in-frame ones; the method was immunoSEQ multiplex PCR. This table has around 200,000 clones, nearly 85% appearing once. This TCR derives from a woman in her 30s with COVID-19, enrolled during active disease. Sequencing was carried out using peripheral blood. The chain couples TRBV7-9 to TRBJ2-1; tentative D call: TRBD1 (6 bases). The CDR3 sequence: CASSDRARGAYNEQFF. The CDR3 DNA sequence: TGTGCCAGCAGCGATCGAGCCAGGGGTGCCTACAATGAGCAGTTCTTC.